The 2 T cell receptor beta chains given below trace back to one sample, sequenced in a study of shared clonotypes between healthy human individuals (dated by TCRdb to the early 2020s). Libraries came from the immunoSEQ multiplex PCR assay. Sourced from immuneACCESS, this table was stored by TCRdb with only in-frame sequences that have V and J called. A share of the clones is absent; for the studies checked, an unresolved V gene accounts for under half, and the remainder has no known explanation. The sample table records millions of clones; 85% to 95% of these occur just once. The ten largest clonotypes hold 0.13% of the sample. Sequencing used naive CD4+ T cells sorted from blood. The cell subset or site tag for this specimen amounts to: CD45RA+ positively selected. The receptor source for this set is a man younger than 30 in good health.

CDR3 DNA: TGTGCCAGCAGCCCACTTCACTTCGCCTCAGGCGGAGAGCAGTACTTC. It encodes CASSPLHFASGGEQYF. The J gene is TRBJ2-7, the V gene TRBV9; D gene unclear. This CDR3 comprises 16 residues. Germline assignment: CDR1 SGDLS and CDR2 YYNGEE. The V and J ends lost 4 bases and 7 bases respectively, with 24 bases between them.

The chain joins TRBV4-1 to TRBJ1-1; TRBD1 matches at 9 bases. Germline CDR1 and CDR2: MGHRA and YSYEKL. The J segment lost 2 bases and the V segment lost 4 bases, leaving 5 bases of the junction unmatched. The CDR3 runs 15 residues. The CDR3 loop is CASSRNRGQNTEAFF. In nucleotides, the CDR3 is TGCGCCAGCAGCCGGAACAGGGGGCAAAACACTGAAGCTTTCTTT.